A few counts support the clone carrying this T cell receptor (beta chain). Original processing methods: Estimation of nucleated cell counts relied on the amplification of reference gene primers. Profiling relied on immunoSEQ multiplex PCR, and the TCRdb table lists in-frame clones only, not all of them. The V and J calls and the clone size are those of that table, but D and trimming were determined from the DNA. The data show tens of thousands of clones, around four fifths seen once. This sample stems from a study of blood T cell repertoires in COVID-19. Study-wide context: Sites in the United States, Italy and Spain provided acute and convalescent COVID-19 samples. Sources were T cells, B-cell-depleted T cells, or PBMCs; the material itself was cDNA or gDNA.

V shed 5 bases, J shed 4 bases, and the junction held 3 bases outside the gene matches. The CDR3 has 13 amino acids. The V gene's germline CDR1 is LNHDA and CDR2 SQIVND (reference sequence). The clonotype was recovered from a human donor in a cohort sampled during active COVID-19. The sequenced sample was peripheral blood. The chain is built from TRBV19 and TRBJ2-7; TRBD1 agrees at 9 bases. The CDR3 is CASSGDRAYEQYF. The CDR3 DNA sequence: TGTGCCAGTAGTGGGGACAGGGCTTACGAGCAGTACTTC.